Each of the 18 T cell receptor beta chains below was sequenced from the same sample in a study of cytomegalovirus exposure and HLA in healthy donors. This PCR relied on a set of 60 Vbeta primers and 13 Jbeta primers. Profiling relied on immunoSEQ multiplex PCR, and the TCRdb table lists in-frame clones only, not all of them. The sample table includes more than 75,000 clones. The material sequenced was PBMCs. These receptors were obtained from a man over 45 in good health and CMV-seropositive.

As DNA, the CDR3 is TGTGCCAGCAGCCGGGCAGGAGGGACAGATACGCAGTATTTT. Translating gives CASSRAGGTDTQYF. This chain links TRBV5-4 with TRBJ2-3; D might be TRBD2 (6 bases). V lost 4 bases, J lost 3 bases, and 12 bases lay in between. Germline lookup yields CDR1 SGHNT and CDR2 YYREEE (reference sequence). This CDR3 contains 14 residues.

This chain joins TRBV30 and TRBJ2-2, with D possibly being TRBD2 (6 bases). The CDR3 sequence is 13 residues long. CDR1 and CDR2 from the germline V gene are GTSNPN and SVGIG (reference sequence). V lost 0 bases, J lost 6 bases, and 8 bases lay in between. The CDR3 reads CAWSVRESGELFF. As DNA, the CDR3 is TGTGCCTGGAGTGTTCGGGAGTCCGGGGAGCTGTTTTTT. Full variable domain (remainder filled in from reference TRBV30 and TRBJ2-2): SQTIHQWPATLVQPVGSPLSLECTVEGTSNPNLYWYRQAAGRGLQLLFYSVGIGQISSEVPQNLSASRPQDRQFILSSKKLLLSDSGFYLCAWSVRESGELFFGEGSRLTVL.

The chain is built from TRBV30 and TRBJ2-1; TRBD2 matches at 8 bases. CDR3 length: 14 residues. V was pared by 4 bases and J by 0 bases, with 2 bases of the junction left unmatched. Germline assignment: CDR1 GTSNPN and CDR2 SVGIG (reference sequence). The CDR3: CAWTGGSSYNEQFF. In nucleotides, the CDR3 is TGTGCCTGGACGGGAGGGTCCTCCTACAATGAGCAGTTCTTC.

The CDR3 is CAWNRGTEAFF. The CDR3 DNA reads as TGTGCCTGGAATAGGGGAACTGAAGCTTTCTTT. The chain recombines TRBV30 with TRBJ1-1, with D possibly TRBD1 on 5 matching bases. Germline loops: CDR1 GTSNPN, CDR2 SVGIG (reference sequence). V was cut by 4 bases and J by 5 bases, with 8 bases left in between. The CDR3 extends over 11 amino acids.

The J gene is TRBJ2-7, the V gene TRBV5-1; no firm D call. Trimming stripped 5 bases from V and 4 bases from J, with 7 bases between. The CDR3 contains 11 residues. CDR1 is SGHRS and CDR2 is YFSETQ in the germline V gene. CDR3 in DNA: TGCGCCAGCAGAATCGAGTACGAGCAGTACTTC. Its translation is CASRIEYEQYF.

The chain combines TRBV6-6 with TRBJ2-7; TRBD2 aligns across 8 bases. The CDR3 runs 15 residues. After removal of 6 bases from V and 7 bases from J, the junction contained 14 bases not matched to a gene. Germline V lookup: CDR1 MNHNY, CDR2 SVGAGI (reference sequence). The CDR3 spells CASSHTSGGPEEQYV. CDR3 nucleotides: TGTGCCAGCAGCCACACCTCGGGAGGGCCGGAGGAGCAGTACGTC.

The V and J genes are TRBV6-5 and TRBJ1-1; 8 nucleotides match TRBD1. The CDR3 extends over 14 amino acids. From germline, CDR1 is MNHEY and CDR2 SVGAGI. The V and J ends lost 7 bases and 6 bases, in that order; junction bases with no gene match: 10. CDR3 DNA sequence: TGTGCCAGCAATGTCGGACAGGGTACAGCTGAAGCTTTCTTT. Translating it yields CASNVGQGTAEAFF.

The V gene is TRBV9, the J gene TRBJ2-7, with D perhaps TRBD2 (5 bases). CDR1 and CDR2 from the germline V gene are SGDLS and YYNGEE. Trimming pared 3 bases from V and 1 base from J, leaving 8 bases between. There are 13 residues in the CDR3. This CDR3 reads CASSGTYSYEQYF. CDR3 nucleotide sequence: TGTGCCAGCAGCGGGACTTATTCCTACGAGCAGTACTTC.

The rearrangement links TRBV7-2 to TRBJ2-7; 8 bases are a match to TRBD2. CDR1 SGHTA and CDR2 FQGNSA come from the germline V gene. After removal of 5 bases from V and 6 bases from J, the junction contained 3 bases not matched to a gene. This CDR3 comprises 12 residues. DNA for the CDR3: TGTGCCAGCAGCCAGGGACTAGGCGAGCAGTACGTC. Amino acid sequence: CASSQGLGEQYV.

The chain employs TRBV11-2 and TRBJ2-7, with TRBD2 matching 14 bases. Germline V gene data show CDR1 as SGHAT and CDR2 as FQNNGV. The CDR3 consists of 15 residues. Unmatched junction bases numbered 11, after V lost 10 bases and J lost 6 bases. Here the CDR3 reads CATKGGTSGRAEQYF. Written as DNA, the CDR3 is TGTGCCACCAAAGGAGGGACTAGCGGGAGAGCCGAGCAGTACTTC. The full variable domain, with the rest looked up from reference TRBV11-2 and TRBJ2-7, is EAGVAQSPRYKIIEKRQSVAFWCNPISGHATLYWYQQILGQGPKLLIQFQNNGVVDDSQLPKDRFSAERLKGVDSTLKIQPAKLEDSAVYLCATKGGTSGRAEQYFGPGTRLTVT.

The V gene is TRBV5-6, the J gene TRBJ1-5; no definite D call. The germline V gene encodes CDR1 SGHDT and CDR2 YYEEEE. There are 14 residues in the CDR3. The germline V and J ends were trimmed by 2 bases and 5 bases, with 11 bases remaining between them. This chain's CDR3 is CASSFGSRDQPQHF. CDR3 sequence (DNA): TGTGCCAGCAGCTTCGGCAGCCGGGATCAGCCCCAGCATTTT.

This chain joins TRBV6-1 and TRBJ1-2; no definite D call. The V and J ends lost 6 bases and 5 bases respectively, with 19 bases between them. CDR1 is MNHNS, CDR2 SASEGT, per germline. This CDR3 contains 15 residues. Here the CDR3 DNA reads TGTGCCAGCAGCAATACGGACTTCACTTCATATGGCTACACCTTC. Amino acids: CASSNTDFTSYGYTF.

The V and J genes are TRBV5-6 and TRBJ2-2, with D hard to call. Germline CDR1 is SGHDT and CDR2 is YYEEEE. With 1 base removed from V and 6 bases from J, the gap between germline ends came to 13 bases. The CDR3 runs to 15 residues. The CDR3 sequence is CASSLQFFGSGELFF. The CDR3, as DNA: TGTGCCAGCAGCTTGCAGTTTTTCGGGTCCGGGGAGCTGTTTTTT.

The gene calls are TRBV7-2 and TRBJ2-1, with 9 nucleotides matching TRBD1. Trimming cost V 1 base and J 6 bases; bases outside gene matches: 4. The CDR3 loop spans 15 amino acids. The V gene's germline CDR1 is SGHTA and CDR2 FQGNSA. Here the CDR3 DNA reads TGTGCCAGCAGCTTAGGGACAGGGGACGTCAATGAGCAGTTCTTC. Its translation is CASSLGTGDVNEQFF.

V usage is TRBV15 and J usage is TRBJ2-7, with 7 positions matching TRBD2. With 5 bases clipped from V and 2 bases from J, the junction kept 6 bases outside the gene matches. Germline CDR1 reads LNHNV; CDR2 reads YYDKDF (reference sequence). This CDR3 spans 14 amino acids. CDR3 nucleotides: TGTGCCACCAGCCGCGTAGCGGGCCCCTACGAGCAGTACTTC. Its translation is CATSRVAGPYEQYF.

The V call is TRBV11-2, the J call TRBJ1-3, with D unclear. V was shortened by 3 bases and J by 0 bases, with 6 bases between the two germline ends. The germline V gene encodes CDR1 SGHAT and CDR2 FQNNGV. This CDR3 is 14 amino acids long. For the CDR3, the DNA is TGTGCCAGCAGCTTGACAAGCTCTGGAAACACCATATATTTT. Amino acid sequence: CASSLTSSGNTIYF.

The gene calls are TRBV2 and TRBJ2-7; possible D gene TRBD2, 6 bases. CDR3 length: 13 residues. Germline V gene lookup returns CDR1 SNHLY and CDR2 FYNNEI. Trimming left V 6 bases short and J 7 bases short, with 16 bases between. The CDR3, as DNA: TGTGCCAGCAGAGAGGACTACATAGGGGAGCAGTACTTC. Translation gives CASREDYIGEQYF.

This chain uses TRBV7-2 with TRBJ2-5, with D maybe TRBD1 (6 bases). Trimming shortened V by 7 bases and J by 3 bases, and 18 bases separated the two germline ends. The length of the CDR3 is 15 residues. Per the germline V gene, CDR1 is SGHTA and CDR2 is FQGNSA. The CDR3 protein is CASTPTGTSKETQYF. The CDR3 bases are TGTGCCAGCACACCAACCGGGACATCAAAAGAGACCCAGTACTTC.